This TCR beta chain was obtained from a study of CD8 T cells in ankylosing spondylitis. The table lists this clonotype with a few counts. TCRdb fed the 5' RACE reads into MiXCR, producing one record per CDR3 protein. The sample has 230,000 or so distinct CDR3 sequences, 15% to 20% seen once; the top ten hold roughly 34%. The CDR3 is made up of 15 amino acids. Germline V gene sequence: CDR1 MNHNS, CDR2 SASEGT. V trimming: 6 bases; J trimming: 2 bases; junction bases outside the gene matches: 4. The sample taken for sequencing was blood, either unsorted or a sorted T cell fraction (not recorded which). The receptor comes from a male donor with ankylosing spondylitis or in good health (not recorded which). The chain combines TRBV6-1 with TRBJ2-7; 13 nucleotides line up with TRBD2. The CDR3 DNA reads as TGTGCCAGCAGCGATACTAGCGGGAGGGCCTACGAGCAGTACTTC. This translates into CASSDTSGRAYEQYF.